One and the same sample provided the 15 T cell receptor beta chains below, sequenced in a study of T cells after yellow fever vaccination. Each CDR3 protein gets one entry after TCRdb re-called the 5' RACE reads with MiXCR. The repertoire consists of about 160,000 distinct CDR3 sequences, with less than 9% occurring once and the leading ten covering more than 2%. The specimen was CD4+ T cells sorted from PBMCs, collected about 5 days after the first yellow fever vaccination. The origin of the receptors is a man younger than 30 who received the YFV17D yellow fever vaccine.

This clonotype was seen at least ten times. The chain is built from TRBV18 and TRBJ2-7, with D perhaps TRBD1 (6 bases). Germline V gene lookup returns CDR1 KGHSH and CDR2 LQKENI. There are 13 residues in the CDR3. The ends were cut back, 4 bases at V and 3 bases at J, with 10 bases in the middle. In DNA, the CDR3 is TGTGCCAGCTCACAGAGGACAGACTACGAGCAGTACTTC. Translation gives CASSQRTDYEQYF.

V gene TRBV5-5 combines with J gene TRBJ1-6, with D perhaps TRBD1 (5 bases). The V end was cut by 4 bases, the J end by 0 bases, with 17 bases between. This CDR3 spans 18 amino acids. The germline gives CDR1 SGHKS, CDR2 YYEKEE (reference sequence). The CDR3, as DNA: TGTGCCAGCAGCGCCTACAGGTCCTTCAGCTCCTATAATTCACCCCTCCACTTT. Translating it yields CASSAYRSFSSYNSPLHF.

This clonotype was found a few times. CDR3 loop: CASSQDRAGGGTDTQYF. DNA for the CDR3: TGCGCCAGCAGCCAAGATCGAGCGGGGGGTGGCACAGATACGCAGTATTTT. This chain joins TRBV4-3 and TRBJ2-3, with 9 positions matching TRBD2. Per the germline V gene, CDR1 is LGHNA and CDR2 is YSLEER. This CDR3 contains 17 residues. With V trimmed by 0 bases and J by 1 base, 5 bases remained unmatched.

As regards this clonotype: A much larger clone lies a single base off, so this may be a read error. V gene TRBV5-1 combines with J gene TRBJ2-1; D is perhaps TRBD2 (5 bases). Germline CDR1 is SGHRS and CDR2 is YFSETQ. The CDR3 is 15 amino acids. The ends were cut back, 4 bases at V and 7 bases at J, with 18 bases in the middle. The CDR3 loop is CASSERAGEENEQFF. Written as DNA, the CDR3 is TGCGCCAGCAGCGAAAGGGCCGGGGAAGAGAATGAGCAGTTCTTC.

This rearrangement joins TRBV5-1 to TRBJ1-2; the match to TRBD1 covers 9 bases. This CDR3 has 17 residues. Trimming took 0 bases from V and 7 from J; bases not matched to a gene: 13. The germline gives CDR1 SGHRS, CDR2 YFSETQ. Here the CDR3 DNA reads TGCGCCAGCAGCTTGGGGCCTACCTCGGGACAGGGCCCTGGCTACACCTTC. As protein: CASSLGPTSGQGPGYTF.

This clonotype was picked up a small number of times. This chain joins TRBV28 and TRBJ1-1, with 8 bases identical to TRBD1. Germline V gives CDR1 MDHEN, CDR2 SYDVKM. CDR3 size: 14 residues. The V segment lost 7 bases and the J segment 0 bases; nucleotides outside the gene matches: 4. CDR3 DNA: TGTGCCAGCATTAGGACAGGGATGAACACTGAAGCTTTCTTT. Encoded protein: CASIRTGMNTEAFF.

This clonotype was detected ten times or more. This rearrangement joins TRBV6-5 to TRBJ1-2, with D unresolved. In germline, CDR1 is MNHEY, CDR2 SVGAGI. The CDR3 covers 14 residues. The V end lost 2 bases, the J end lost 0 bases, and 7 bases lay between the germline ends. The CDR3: CASSYQRSNYGYTF. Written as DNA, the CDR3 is TGTGCCAGCAGTTACCAGAGATCTAACTATGGCTACACCTTC.

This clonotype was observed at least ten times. Written as DNA, the CDR3 is TGTGCCAGCAGTCCATACCAAGAGACCCAGTACTTC. This codes for CASSPYQETQYF. The rearrangement links TRBV2 to TRBJ2-5, with unresolved D. CDR3 length equals 12 residues. Germline lookup yields CDR1 SNHLY and CDR2 FYNNEI. Trimming cost V 5 bases and J 0 bases, with 4 bases left between them.

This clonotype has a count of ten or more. CDR3 sequence reads: CASRADRGPYEQYF. The CDR3, as DNA: TGTGCCAGCAGGGCAGACAGGGGGCCCTACGAGCAGTACTTC. The chain joins TRBV2 to TRBJ2-7, with TRBD1 matching over 10 bases. Germline V lookup: CDR1 SNHLY, CDR2 FYNNEI. This CDR3 is 14 amino acids long. The trim removed 6 bases at V and 2 bases at J, leaving 4 bases unmatched.

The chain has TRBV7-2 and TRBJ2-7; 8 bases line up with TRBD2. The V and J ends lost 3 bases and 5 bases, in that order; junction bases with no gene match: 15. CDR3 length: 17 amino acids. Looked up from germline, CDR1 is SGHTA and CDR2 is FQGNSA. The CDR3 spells CASSFRTGGAPGDEQYV. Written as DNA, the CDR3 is TGTGCCAGCAGCTTCCGAACCGGGGGGGCACCTGGGGACGAGCAGTACGTC.

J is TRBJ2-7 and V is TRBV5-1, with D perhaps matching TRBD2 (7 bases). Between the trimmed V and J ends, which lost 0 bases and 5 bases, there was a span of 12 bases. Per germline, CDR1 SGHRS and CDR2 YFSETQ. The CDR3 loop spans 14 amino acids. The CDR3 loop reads CASSLGGGADEQYV. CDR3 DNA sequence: TGCGCCAGCAGCTTGGGGGGGGGGGCGGACGAGCAGTACGTC.

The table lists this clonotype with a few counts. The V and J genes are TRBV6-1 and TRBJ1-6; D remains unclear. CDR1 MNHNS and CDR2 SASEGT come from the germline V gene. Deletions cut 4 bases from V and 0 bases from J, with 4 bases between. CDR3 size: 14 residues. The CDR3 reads CASSGSSYNSPLHF. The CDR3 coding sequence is TGTGCCAGCAGTGGCAGCTCCTATAATTCACCCCTCCACTTT.

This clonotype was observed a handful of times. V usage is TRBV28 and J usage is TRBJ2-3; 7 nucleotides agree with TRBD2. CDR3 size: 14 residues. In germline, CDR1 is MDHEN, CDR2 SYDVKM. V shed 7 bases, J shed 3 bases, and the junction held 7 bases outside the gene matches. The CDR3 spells CASTLSGETDTQYF. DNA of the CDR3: TGTGCCAGCACGCTCAGCGGGGAGACAGATACGCAGTATTTT.

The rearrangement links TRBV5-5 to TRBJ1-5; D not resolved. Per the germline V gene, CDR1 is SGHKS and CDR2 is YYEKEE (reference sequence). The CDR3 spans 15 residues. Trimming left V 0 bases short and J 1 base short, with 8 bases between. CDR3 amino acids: CASSLDSVSNQPQHF. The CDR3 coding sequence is TGTGCCAGCAGCTTGGACAGTGTGAGCAATCAGCCCCAGCATTTT.

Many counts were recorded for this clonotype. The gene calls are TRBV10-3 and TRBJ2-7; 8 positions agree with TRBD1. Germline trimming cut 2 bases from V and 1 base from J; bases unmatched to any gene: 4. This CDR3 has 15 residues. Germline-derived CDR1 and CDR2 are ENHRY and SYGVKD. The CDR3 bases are TGTGCCATCAGTGAGCAGGGGGCCGGTTCCTACGAGCAGTACTTC. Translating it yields CAISEQGAGSYEQYF.